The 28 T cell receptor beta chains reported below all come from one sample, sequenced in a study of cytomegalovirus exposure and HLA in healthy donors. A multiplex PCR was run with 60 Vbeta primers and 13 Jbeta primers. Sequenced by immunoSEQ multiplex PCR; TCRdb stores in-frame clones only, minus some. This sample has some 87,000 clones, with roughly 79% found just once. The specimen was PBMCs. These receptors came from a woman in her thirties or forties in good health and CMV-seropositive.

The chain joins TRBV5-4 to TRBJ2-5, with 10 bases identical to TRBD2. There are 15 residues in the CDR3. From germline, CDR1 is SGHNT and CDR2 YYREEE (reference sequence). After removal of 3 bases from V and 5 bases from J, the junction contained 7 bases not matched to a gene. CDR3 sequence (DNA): TGTGCCAGCAGCTACGCTAGCGGGAGAGTGGAGACCCAGTACTTC. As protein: CASSYASGRVETQYF. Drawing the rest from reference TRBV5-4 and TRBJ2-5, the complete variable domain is ETGVTQSPTHLIKTRGQQVTLRCSSQSGHNTVSWYQQALGQGPQFIFQYYREEENGRGNFPPRFSGLQFPNYSSELNVNALELDDSALYLCASSYASGRVETQYFGPGTRLLVL.

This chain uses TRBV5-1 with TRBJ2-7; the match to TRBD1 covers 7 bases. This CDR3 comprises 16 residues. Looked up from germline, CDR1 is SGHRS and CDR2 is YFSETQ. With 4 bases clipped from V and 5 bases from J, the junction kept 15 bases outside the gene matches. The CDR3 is CASSPALQGSLDEQYF. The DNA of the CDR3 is TGCGCCAGCAGCCCGGCTTTACAGGGGAGCTTGGACGAGCAGTACTTC.

CDR3 amino acids: CSVRTGGRKDTQYF. As DNA, the CDR3 is TGCAGCGTTCGAACAGGGGGCAGGAAAGATACGCAGTATTTT. V is TRBV29-1 and J is TRBJ2-3; 9 bases match TRBD1. CDR1 is SQVTM and CDR2 is ANQGSEA in the germline V gene. After removal of 5 bases from V and 5 bases from J, the junction contained 8 bases not matched to a gene. This CDR3 is 14 amino acids long.

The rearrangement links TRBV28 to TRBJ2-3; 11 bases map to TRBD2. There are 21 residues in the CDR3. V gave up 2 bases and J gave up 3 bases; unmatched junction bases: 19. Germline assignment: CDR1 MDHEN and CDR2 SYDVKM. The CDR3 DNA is TGTGCCAGCAGTTTAATCCAGAGACCGAGGAGACTAGCGGGGATTACAGATACGCAGTATTTT. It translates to CASSLIQRPRRLAGITDTQYF.

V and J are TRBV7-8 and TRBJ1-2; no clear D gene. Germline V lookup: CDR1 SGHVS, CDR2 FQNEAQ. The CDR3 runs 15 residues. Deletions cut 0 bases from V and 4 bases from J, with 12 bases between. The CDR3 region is CASSLARGGGYGYTF. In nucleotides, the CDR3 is TGTGCCAGCAGCTTAGCCCGGGGTGGAGGCTATGGCTACACCTTC.

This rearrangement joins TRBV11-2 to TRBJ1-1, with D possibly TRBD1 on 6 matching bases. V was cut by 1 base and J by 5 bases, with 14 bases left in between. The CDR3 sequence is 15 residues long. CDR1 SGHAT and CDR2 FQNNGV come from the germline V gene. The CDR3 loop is CASSLVQGIATEAFF. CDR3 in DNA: TGTGCCAGCAGCTTAGTACAGGGAATTGCGACTGAAGCTTTCTTT.

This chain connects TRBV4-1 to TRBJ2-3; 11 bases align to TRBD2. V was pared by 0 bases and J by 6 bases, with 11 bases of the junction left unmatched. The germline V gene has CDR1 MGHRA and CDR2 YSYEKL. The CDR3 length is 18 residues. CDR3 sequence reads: CASSQEMRLAGGLDTQYF. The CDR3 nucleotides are TGCGCCAGCAGCCAAGAGATGAGGCTAGCGGGGGGTCTCGATACGCAGTATTTT.

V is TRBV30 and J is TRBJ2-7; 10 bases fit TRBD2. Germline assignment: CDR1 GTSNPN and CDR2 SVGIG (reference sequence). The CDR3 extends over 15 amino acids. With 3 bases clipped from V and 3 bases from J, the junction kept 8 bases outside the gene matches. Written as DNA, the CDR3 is TGTGCCTGGAGCCTGAGCGGGAGGGCCATCTACGAGCAGTACTTC. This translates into CAWSLSGRAIYEQYF. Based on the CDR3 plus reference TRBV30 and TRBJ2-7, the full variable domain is SQTIHQWPATLVQPVGSPLSLECTVEGTSNPNLYWYRQAAGRGLQLLFYSVGIGQISSEVPQNLSASRPQDRQFILSSKKLLLSDSGFYLCAWSLSGRAIYEQYFGPGTRLTVT.

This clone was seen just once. This CDR3 reads CASSLGGTAVFF. The CDR3 DNA follows: TGTGCCAGCAGCTTAGGGGGGACAGCAGTGTTTTTT. The genes are TRBV7-2 and TRBJ1-4, with 7 bases lining up with TRBD1. The trim removed 1 base at V and 15 bases at J, leaving 5 bases unmatched. The CDR3 sequence is 12 residues long. Germline V gene sequence: CDR1 SGHTA, CDR2 FQGNSA. The complete variable domain, with remaining parts taken from reference TRBV7-2 and TRBJ1-4, reads GAGVSQSPSNKVTEKGKDVELRCDPISGHTALYWYRQSLGQGLEFLIYFQGNSAPDKSGLPSDRFSAERTGGSVSTLTIQRTQQEDSAVYLCASSLGGTAVFFGSGTQLSVL.

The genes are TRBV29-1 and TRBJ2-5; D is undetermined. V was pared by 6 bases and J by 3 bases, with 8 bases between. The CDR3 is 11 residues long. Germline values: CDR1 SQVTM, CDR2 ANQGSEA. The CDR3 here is CSVHQKETQYF. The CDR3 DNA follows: TGCAGCGTCCACCAGAAAGAGACCCAGTACTTC.

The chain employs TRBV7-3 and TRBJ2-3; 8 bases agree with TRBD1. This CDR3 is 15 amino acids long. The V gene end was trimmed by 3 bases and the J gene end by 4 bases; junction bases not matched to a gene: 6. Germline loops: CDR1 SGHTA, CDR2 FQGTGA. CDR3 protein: CASSLVRGLADTQYF. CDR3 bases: TGTGCCAGCAGCTTGGTCAGGGGGCTTGCAGATACGCAGTATTTT.

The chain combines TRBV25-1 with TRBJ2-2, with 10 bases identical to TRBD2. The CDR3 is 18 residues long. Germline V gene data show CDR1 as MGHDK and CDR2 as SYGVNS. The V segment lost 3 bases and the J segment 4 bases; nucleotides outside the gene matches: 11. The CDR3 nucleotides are TGTGCCAGCAGTGAGGCCCAACTAGCGGGATCGATCACCGGGGAGCTGTTTTTT. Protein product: CASSEAQLAGSITGELFF.

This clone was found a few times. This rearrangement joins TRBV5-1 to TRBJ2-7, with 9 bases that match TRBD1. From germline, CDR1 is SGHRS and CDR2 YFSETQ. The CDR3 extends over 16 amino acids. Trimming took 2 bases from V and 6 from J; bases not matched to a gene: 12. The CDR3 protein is CASSLVPGTGSGEQYF. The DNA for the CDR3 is TGCGCCAGCAGCTTAGTACCCGGGACAGGGTCGGGCGAGCAGTACTTC. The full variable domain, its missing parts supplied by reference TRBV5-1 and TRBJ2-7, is KAGVTQTPRYLIKTRGQQVTLSCSPISGHRSVSWYQQTPGQGLQFLFEYFSETQRNKGNFPGRFSGRQFSNSRSEMNVSTLELGDSALYLCASSLVPGTGSGEQYFGPGTRLTVT.

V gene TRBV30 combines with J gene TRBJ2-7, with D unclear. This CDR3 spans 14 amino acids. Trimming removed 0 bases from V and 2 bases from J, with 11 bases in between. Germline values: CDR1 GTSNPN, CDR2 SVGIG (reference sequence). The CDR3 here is CAWSVKIRTYEQYF. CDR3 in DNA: TGTGCCTGGAGTGTGAAAATCAGGACCTACGAGCAGTACTTC.

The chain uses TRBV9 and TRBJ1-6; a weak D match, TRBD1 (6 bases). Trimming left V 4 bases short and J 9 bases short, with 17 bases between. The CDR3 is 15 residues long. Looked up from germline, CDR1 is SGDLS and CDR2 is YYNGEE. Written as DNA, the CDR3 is TGTGCCAGCAGCTCCCCCAGGGGTGCGTCTTCACCCCTCCACTTT. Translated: CASSSPRGASSPLHF.

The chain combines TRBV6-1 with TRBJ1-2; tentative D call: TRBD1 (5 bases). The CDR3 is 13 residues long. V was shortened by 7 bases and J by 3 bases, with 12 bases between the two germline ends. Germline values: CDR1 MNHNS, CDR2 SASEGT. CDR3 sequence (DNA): TGTGCCAGCAAGGACAATGGCTACTATGGCTACACCTTC. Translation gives CASKDNGYYGYTF.

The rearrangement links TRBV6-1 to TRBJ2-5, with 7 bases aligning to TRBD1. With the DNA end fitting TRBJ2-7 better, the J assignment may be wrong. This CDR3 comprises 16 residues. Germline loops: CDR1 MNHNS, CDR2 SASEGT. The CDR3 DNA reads TGTGCCAGCAGTGAAACCGGGACAGCCTCGCCCTACGAGCAGTACTTC. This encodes CASSETGTASPYEQYF.

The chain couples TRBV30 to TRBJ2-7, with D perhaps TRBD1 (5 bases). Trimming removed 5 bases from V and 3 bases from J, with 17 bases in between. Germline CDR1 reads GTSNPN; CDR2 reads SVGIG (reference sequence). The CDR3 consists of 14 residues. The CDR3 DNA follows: TGTGCCTGGTCGCCGTGGGGCAGAGACTACGAGCAGTACTTC. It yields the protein CAWSPWGRDYEQYF. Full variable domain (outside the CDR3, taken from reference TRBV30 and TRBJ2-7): SQTIHQWPATLVQPVGSPLSLECTVEGTSNPNLYWYRQAAGRGLQLLFYSVGIGQISSEVPQNLSASRPQDRQFILSSKKLLLSDSGFYLCAWSPWGRDYEQYFGPGTRLTVT.

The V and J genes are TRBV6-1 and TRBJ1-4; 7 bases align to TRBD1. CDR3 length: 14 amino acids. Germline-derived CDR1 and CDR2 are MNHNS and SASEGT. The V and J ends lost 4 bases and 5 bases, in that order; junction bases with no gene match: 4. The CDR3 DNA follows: TGTGCCAGCAGTGTGACAGGGAAGAATGAAAAACTGTTTTTT. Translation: CASSVTGKNEKLFF.

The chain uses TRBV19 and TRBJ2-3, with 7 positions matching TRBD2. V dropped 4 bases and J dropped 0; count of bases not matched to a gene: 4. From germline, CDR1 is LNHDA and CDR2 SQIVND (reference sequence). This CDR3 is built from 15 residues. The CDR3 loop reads CASSRLAASTDTQYF. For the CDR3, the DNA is TGTGCCAGTAGTAGACTAGCAGCTAGCACAGATACGCAGTATTTT.

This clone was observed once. The CDR3 is CASSLDGSGSFNEQFF. DNA for the CDR3: TGTGCCAGCAGCTTAGACGGCAGCGGGAGCTTTAATGAGCAGTTCTTC. This chain connects TRBV11-3 to TRBJ2-1; 8 positions match TRBD2. This CDR3 contains 16 residues. In germline, CDR1 is SGHNT, CDR2 YENEEA. Unmatched junction bases numbered 8, after V lost 0 bases and J lost 7 bases.

This CDR3 is CASKPGTGTNQPQHF. CDR3 nucleotide sequence: TGCGCCAGCAAACCGGGGACAGGCACCAATCAGCCCCAGCATTTT. This rearrangement joins TRBV5-1 to TRBJ1-5, with 8 bases that match TRBD1. V shed 6 bases and J 3 bases; nucleotides not matched to a gene: 8. The germline gives CDR1 SGHRS, CDR2 YFSETQ. This CDR3 has 15 amino acids.

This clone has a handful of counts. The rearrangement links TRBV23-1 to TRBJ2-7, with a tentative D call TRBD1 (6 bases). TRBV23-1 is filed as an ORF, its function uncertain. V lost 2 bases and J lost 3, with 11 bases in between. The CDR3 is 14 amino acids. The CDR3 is CASSQGDTHYEQYF. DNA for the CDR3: TGCGCCAGCAGTCAAGGGGACACACACTACGAGCAGTACTTC.

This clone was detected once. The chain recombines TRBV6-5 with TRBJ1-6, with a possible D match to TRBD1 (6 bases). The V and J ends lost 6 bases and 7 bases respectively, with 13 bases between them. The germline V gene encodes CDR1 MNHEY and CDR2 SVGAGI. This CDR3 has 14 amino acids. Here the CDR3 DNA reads TGTGCCAGCAGACCCGGACAGCAAAATTCACCCCTCCACTTT. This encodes CASRPGQQNSPLHF.

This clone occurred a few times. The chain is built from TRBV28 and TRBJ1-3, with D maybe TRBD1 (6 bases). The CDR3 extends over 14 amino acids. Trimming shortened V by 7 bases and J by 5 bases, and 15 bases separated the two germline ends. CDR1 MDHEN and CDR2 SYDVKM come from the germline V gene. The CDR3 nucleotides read TGTGCCAGCAAAGGCGGACAGAGGAGAAACACCATATATTTT. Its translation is CASKGGQRRNTIYF.

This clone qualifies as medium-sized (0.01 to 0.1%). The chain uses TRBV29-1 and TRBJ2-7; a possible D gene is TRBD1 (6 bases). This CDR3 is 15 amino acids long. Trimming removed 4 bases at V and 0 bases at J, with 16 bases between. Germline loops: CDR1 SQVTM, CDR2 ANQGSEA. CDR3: CSVVTSDSSSYEQYF. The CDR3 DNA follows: TGCAGCGTTGTAACCTCGGACAGCAGCTCCTACGAGCAGTACTTC.

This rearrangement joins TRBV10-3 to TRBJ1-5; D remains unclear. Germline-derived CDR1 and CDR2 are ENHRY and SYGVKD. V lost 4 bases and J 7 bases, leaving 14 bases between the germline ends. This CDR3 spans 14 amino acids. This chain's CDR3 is CAISGASGGQPQHF. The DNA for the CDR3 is TGTGCCATCAGTGGGGCCTCGGGAGGACAGCCCCAGCATTTT.

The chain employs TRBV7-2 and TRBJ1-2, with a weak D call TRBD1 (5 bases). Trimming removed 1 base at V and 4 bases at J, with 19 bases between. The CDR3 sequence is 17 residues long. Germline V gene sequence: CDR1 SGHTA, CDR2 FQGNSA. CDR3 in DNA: TGTGCCAGCAGCTTAGTTGGAGGGACCTCATCTAGCTATGGCTACACCTTC. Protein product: CASSLVGGTSSSYGYTF.